The TCR beta chain under discussion was sequenced for a study of T-cell memory formation after mild COVID-19. Study results and caveats: CD4+ contracting clones lay mainly in CM and EM, CD8+ ones in EMRA.

About this clonotype itself: What it binds is not known.

TCRdb fed the 5' RACE reads into MiXCR, producing one record per CDR3 protein. The sample includes 470,000 or so distinct CDR3 sequences, around 27% of them seen just once. CDR1 is SEHNR, CDR2 FQNEAQ, per germline (reference sequence). Trimming took 0 bases from V and 6 from J, leaving 6 bases between them. The CDR3 covers 13 residues. Sequenced input: PBMCs or a T cell subset sorted from them (not recorded which). This clonotype originated in an adult woman who had mild COVID-19 (a few samples of this study predate the infection). Cell type and time point are not known. The rearrangement links TRBV7-9 to TRBJ1-5; D not certain. DNA of the CDR3: TGTGCCAGCAGCTTAGCTGAGGGTCAGCCCCAGCATTTT. This translates into CASSLAEGQPQHF.